The rows below give T cell receptor beta chains drawn from one sample of a study of blood T cell repertoires in COVID-19. Libraries were prepared by immunoSEQ multiplex PCR; TCRdb keeps only in-frame clonotypes and omits some of them. The profile shows approximately 240,000 clones, approximately 82% of them singletons. Sequenced: peripheral blood. The origin of the receptors is a woman aged 40-49 years who had recovered from COVID-19. Both conserved end residues are part of each CDR3. Fields, in order: D gene, J gene, V gene, clone size, CDR3 length, CDR3 protein, CDR3 DNA. D genes are given only for firm matches. The size entry is marked missing in some rows and otherwise reads once, few, many or a size class.

D: TRBD2
J: TRBJ2-3
V: TRBV19
size: NA
length: 19
CDR3: CASSPRWGSGGERTDTQYF
DNA: TGTGCCAGTAGTCCCAGATGGGGTAGCGGGGGTGAGCGCACAGATACGCAGTATTTT

D: TRBD2
J: TRBJ2-3
V: TRBV7-9
size: NA
length: 16
CDR3: CASSLTSGGSSDTQYF
DNA: TGTGCCAGCAGCCTCACTAGCGGGGGGTCGTCAGATACGCAGTATTTT

D: NA
J: TRBJ2-7
V: TRBV5-1
size: once
length: 17
CDR3: CASNGGGPLPADYEQYF
DNA: TGCGCCAGCAACGGGGGAGGCCCCCTACCAGCAGACTACGAGCAGTACTTC

D: TRBD2
J: TRBJ2-3
V: TRBV5-4
size: NA
length: 15
CDR3: CASSPSGGARDTQYF
DNA: TGTGCCAGCAGCCCAAGCGGGGGGGCGAGGGATACGCAGTATTTT

D: TRBD2
J: TRBJ2-2
V: TRBV7-2
size: NA
length: 17
CDR3: CASSTGTSGINTGELFF
DNA: TGTGCCAGCAGCACCGGGACTAGCGGAATAAACACCGGGGAGCTGTTTTTT

D: NA
J: TRBJ1-4
V: TRBV3-1/TRBV3-2
size: few
length: 14
CDR3: CASSQDGWSEKLFF
DNA: TGTGCCAGCAGCCAAGACGGTTGGAGCGAAAAACTGTTTTTT

D: TRBD1
J: TRBJ2-7
V: TRBV6-1
size: NA
length: 15
CDR3: CASSEMSGTVYEQYF
DNA: TGTGCCAGCAGTGAAATGAGTGGGACAGTCTACGAGCAGTACTTC

D: TRBD1
J: TRBJ1-2
V: TRBV5-1
size: few
length: 15
CDR3: CASSLGGTEGISYTF
DNA: TGCGCCAGCAGCTTGGGGGGGACAGAGGGAATCAGCTACACCTTC

D: TRBD1
J: TRBJ1-2
V: TRBV30
size: NA
length: 14
CDR3: CAWSEGQGKYGYTF
DNA: TGTGCCTGGAGTGAGGGACAGGGGAAGTATGGCTACACCTTC

D: TRBD1
J: TRBJ1-2
V: TRBV12-3/TRBV12-4
size: few
length: 13
CDR3: CASSDGQVSGYTF
DNA: TGTGCCAGCAGTGACGGACAGGTATCCGGCTACACCTTC

D: TRBD1
J: TRBJ1-6
V: TRBV7-6
size: NA
length: 15
CDR3: CASSPTGQGYSPLHF
DNA: TGTGCCAGCAGCCCAACAGGACAGGGGTATTCACCCCTCCACTTT

D: TRBD1
J: TRBJ1-2
V: TRBV20-1
size: NA
length: 14
CDR3: CSASEGAFSYGYTF
DNA: TGCAGTGCTAGTGAGGGGGCGTTCAGCTATGGCTACACCTTC

D: TRBD1
J: TRBJ1-6
V: TRBV11-3
size: NA
length: 15
CDR3: CASSRIEGGDSPLHF
DNA: TGTGCCAGCAGCCGTATAGAAGGGGGCGACTCACCCCTCCACTTT

D: TRBD1
J: TRBJ1-2
V: TRBV12-3/TRBV12-4
size: NA
length: 13
CDR3: CASSFQGARGYTF
DNA: TGTGCCAGCAGTTTCCAGGGGGCGCGTGGCTACACCTTC

D: TRBD2
J: TRBJ2-5
V: TRBV18
size: NA
length: 15
CDR3: CASSALAEIQETQYF
DNA: TGTGCCAGCTCAGCCCTAGCGGAAATCCAAGAGACCCAGTACTTC

D: NA
J: TRBJ1-1
V: TRBV5-1
size: NA
length: 15
CDR3: CASSLAPGVRAEAFF
DNA: TGCGCCAGCAGCTTAGCTCCTGGGGTGAGGGCTGAAGCTTTCTTT

D: TRBD1
J: TRBJ2-5
V: TRBV28
size: NA
length: 14
CDR3: CASTQGQGRETQYF
DNA: TGTGCCAGCACCCAAGGACAGGGCCGAGAGACCCAGTACTTC

D: NA
J: TRBJ1-1
V: TRBV27
size: once
length: 13
CDR3: CASSRQWDTEAFF
DNA: TGTGCCAGCAGCAGACAGTGGGACACTGAAGCTTTCTTT

D: NA
J: TRBJ2-1
V: TRBV11-3
size: NA
length: 12
CDR3: CASSLVEQAQFF
DNA: TGTGCCAGCAGCTTAGTTGAACAGGCCCAGTTCTTC

D: TRBD2
J: TRBJ2-3
V: TRBV19
size: NA
length: 15
CDR3: CASSWTSGEGDTQYF
DNA: TGTGCCAGTAGCTGGACTAGCGGGGAGGGAGATACGCAGTATTTT

D: TRBD2
J: TRBJ2-5
V: TRBV2
size: NA
length: 16
CDR3: CASSRLAGVQWETQYF
DNA: TGTGCCAGCAGTAGGCTAGCGGGGGTCCAGTGGGAGACCCAGTACTTC

D: TRBD1
J: TRBJ2-1
V: TRBV7-6
size: NA
length: 16
CDR3: CASSDGSRDRGPLRFF
DNA: TGTGCCAGCAGCGACGGCTCCCGGGACAGGGGGCCTTTGCGGTTCTTC

D: TRBD1
J: TRBJ1-1
V: TRBV2
size: NA
length: 15
CDR3: CASSGESQGATEAFF
DNA: TGTGCCAGCAGTGGGGAGTCTCAGGGGGCGACTGAAGCTTTCTTT

D: NA
J: TRBJ2-7
V: TRBV25-1
size: NA
length: 12
CDR3: CASVRGDYEQYF
DNA: TGTGCCAGCGTGCGGGGAGACTACGAGCAGTACTTC

D: NA
J: TRBJ1-4
V: TRBV2
size: NA
length: 14
CDR3: CASSEELDNEKLFF
DNA: TGTGCCAGCAGTGAAGAGCTAGATAATGAAAAACTGTTTTTT